The 20 T cell receptor beta chains below all came from one sample that was sequenced in a study of blood T cell repertoires in COVID-19. The method was immunoSEQ multiplex PCR; TCRdb's version includes in-frame clones alone and lacks a portion of them. This sample has 200,000 or so clones; approximately 88% occur once, and the top ten carry around 3.8%. Sequenced material: PBMCs or T cells enriched from blood (not recorded which). The receptors come from a woman younger than 45 who had been exposed to COVID-19.

The CDR3 sequence: CASSLEGYEQYF. The CDR3 DNA follows: TGTGCCAGCAGCTTGGAGGGGTACGAGCAGTACTTC. V and J are TRBV5-6 and TRBJ2-7; D possibly corresponds to TRBD1 (5 bases). Germline-derived CDR1 and CDR2 are SGHDT and YYEEEE. The CDR3 consists of 12 residues. Trimming pared 0 bases from V and 4 bases from J, leaving 5 bases between.

The chain combines TRBV4-1 with TRBJ1-4, with TRBD1 identical over 9 bases. With 5 bases clipped from V and 4 bases from J, the junction kept 2 bases outside the gene matches. Germline assignment: CDR1 MGHRA and CDR2 YSYEKL. CDR3 size: 14 residues. CDR3 in amino acids: CASSTTGGNEKLFF. In DNA, the CDR3 is TGCGCCAGCAGCACGACAGGGGGTAATGAAAAACTGTTTTTT.

The chain recombines TRBV5-1 with TRBJ2-5, with 9 bases matching TRBD1. Germline V lookup: CDR1 SGHRS, CDR2 YFSETQ. The CDR3 runs to 13 residues. V dropped 2 bases and J dropped 5; count of bases not matched to a gene: 1. The CDR3 spells CASSFGQGETQYF. The CDR3 DNA reads TGCGCCAGCAGCTTCGGACAGGGGGAGACCCAGTACTTC.

The J gene is TRBJ2-5, the V gene TRBV7-6; 10 nucleotides match TRBD1. The CDR3 sequence is 16 residues long. The ends lost 1 base at V and 5 bases at J; junction bases unmatched: 7. Germline CDR1 is SGHVS and CDR2 is FNYEAQ. CDR3 bases: TGTGCCAGCAGCTTAGGGGACAGGGGTTTTGGGGAGACCCAGTACTTC. Its protein is CASSLGDRGFGETQYF.

The chain employs TRBV7-6 and TRBJ1-2; TRBD1 might be the D (6 bases). The length of the CDR3 is 16 residues. The germline V and J ends were trimmed by 1 base and 2 bases, with 14 bases remaining between them. The germline CDR1 and CDR2 sequences are SGHVS and FNYEAQ. Here the CDR3 reads CASSLESGALNYGYTF. For the CDR3, the DNA is TGTGCCAGCAGCTTAGAATCAGGGGCCTTAAACTATGGCTACACCTTC.

Concerning this clone: This sample also contains other DNA sequences that code for the same CDR3. The chain uses TRBV18 and TRBJ1-2; unclear D gene. V was shortened by 3 bases and J by 3 bases, with 8 bases between the two germline ends. Germline V gives CDR1 KGHSH, CDR2 LQKENI. This CDR3 contains 13 residues. The CDR3 protein is CASSPGEDYGYTF. In nucleotides, the CDR3 is TGTGCCAGCTCACCCGGAGAGGACTATGGCTACACCTTC.

The chain employs TRBV4-1 and TRBJ1-4; tentative D call: TRBD1 (6 bases). This CDR3 contains 17 residues. V was clipped by 4 bases and J by 5 bases, with 20 bases between them. CDR1 is MGHRA and CDR2 is YSYEKL in the germline V gene. The CDR3, as DNA: TGCGCCAGCAGCCGACTTCAAGGACAGATACAAAATGAAAAACTGTTTTTT. The encoded protein is CASSRLQGQIQNEKLFF.

The chain carries TRBV6-2 or TRBV6-3 and TRBJ1-5, with TRBD1 matching 8 bases. The CDR3 is 16 residues long. CDR1 is MNHEY, CDR2 SVGEGT, per germline. V gave up 6 bases and J gave up 5 bases; unmatched junction bases: 12. This chain's CDR3 is CASSHSDRVMYQPQHF. Here the CDR3 DNA reads TGTGCCAGCAGCCATTCGGACAGGGTGATGTATCAGCCCCAGCATTTT.

The chain carries TRBV5-1 and TRBJ2-7; tentative D call: TRBD1 (5 bases). The CDR3 has 13 residues. The V end lost 3 bases, the J end lost 0 bases, and 7 bases lay between the germline ends. Germline-derived CDR1 and CDR2 are SGHRS and YFSETQ. Here the CDR3 reads CASSYDSSYEQYF. CDR3 nucleotide sequence: TGCGCCAGCAGCTACGACAGCTCCTACGAGCAGTACTTC.

The V gene is TRBV19, the J gene TRBJ1-5; TRBD1 agrees at 8 bases. Germline loops: CDR1 LNHDA, CDR2 SQIVND (reference sequence). CDR3 length: 16 residues. Germline trimming cut 4 bases from V and 1 base from J; bases unmatched to any gene: 6. CDR3 sequence (DNA): TGTGCCAGTAGTAGACCAGGGGGCGCGAGCAATCAGCCCCAGCATTTT. Protein sequence: CASSRPGGASNQPQHF.

V is TRBV27 and J is TRBJ1-1; no definite D call. V lost 6 bases and J lost 0, with 5 bases in between. This CDR3 contains 12 residues. Germline CDR1 MNHEY, CDR2 SMNVEV (reference sequence). The DNA for the CDR3 is TGTGCCAGCAGAACTTTGAACACTGAAGCTTTCTTT. Translating it yields CASRTLNTEAFF.

The chain joins TRBV4-1 to TRBJ1-2; D call uncertain. The germline V and J ends were trimmed by 0 bases and 1 base, with 3 bases remaining between them. The CDR3 totals 13 residues. Germline lookup yields CDR1 MGHRA and CDR2 YSYEKL. CDR3 sequence (DNA): TGCGCCAGCAGCCAAGACAATAACTATGGCTACACCTTC. This sequence encodes CASSQDNNYGYTF.

In its sample, this clone was seen a few times. V and J are TRBV7-9 and TRBJ2-6; maybe TRBD2 (5 bases). V lost 5 bases and J 1 base, leaving 18 bases between the germline ends. Germline V lookup: CDR1 SEHNR, CDR2 FQNEAQ (reference sequence). The CDR3 has 18 residues. CDR3 sequence: CASSPISGQQSGANVLTF. The CDR3 DNA reads as TGTGCCAGCAGCCCTATAAGCGGCCAACAATCTGGGGCCAACGTCCTGACTTTC.

The chain couples TRBV9 to TRBJ2-5, with 10 nucleotides matching TRBD2. V gave up 2 bases and J gave up 5 bases; unmatched junction bases: 6. CDR3 length: 15 residues. The germline V gene has CDR1 SGDLS and CDR2 YYNGEE. The CDR3 DNA follows: TGTGCCAGCAGCGTCAGCGGGAGGGGTATGGAGACCCAGTACTTC. It translates to CASSVSGRGMETQYF. Based on the CDR3 plus reference TRBV9 and TRBJ2-5, the full variable domain is DSGVTQTPKHLITATGQRVTLRCSPRSGDLSVYWYQQSLDQGLQFLIQYYNGEERAKGNILERFSAQQFPDLHSELNLSSLELGDSALYFCASSVSGRGMETQYFGPGTRLLVL.

V usage is TRBV28 and J usage is TRBJ2-7; perhaps TRBD1 as D (5 bases). Germline CDR1 reads MDHEN; CDR2 reads SYDVKM. V was cut by 5 bases and J by 1 base, with 9 bases left in between. This CDR3 is built from 13 residues. The CDR3, as DNA: TGTGCCAGCAGTACCGGACAATCCTACGAGCAGTACTTC. Protein sequence: CASSTGQSYEQYF.

This chain links TRBV10-3 with TRBJ1-6; perhaps TRBD1 as D (6 bases). V lost 11 bases to trimming and J lost 6 bases, with 14 bases between them. The CDR3 loop spans 13 amino acids. CDR1 and CDR2 (germline): ENHRY, SYGVKD. The CDR3 is CAVTLDSNSPLHF. The CDR3 DNA reads TGTGCCGTCACGTTGGACAGTAATTCACCCCTCCACTTT.

V usage is TRBV4-2 and J usage is TRBJ1-2; a possible D gene is TRBD1 (6 bases). The CDR3 spans 16 residues. Germline CDR1 LGHNA, CDR2 YNFKEQ. Trimming cost V 0 bases and J 4 bases, with 15 bases left between them. As DNA, the CDR3 is TGTGCCAGCAGCCAAGATTTAGTTCAGGGGAGCTATGGCTACACCTTC. It codes for CASSQDLVQGSYGYTF.

This chain uses TRBV7-2 with TRBJ2-1; TRBD2 matches 11 bases. This CDR3 contains 19 residues. The germline V gene encodes CDR1 SGHTA and CDR2 FQGNSA. J lost 8 bases, V lost 1 base, and 16 bases had no gene match. The CDR3 coding sequence is TGTGCCAGCAGCTTAGATTTGGTCGGGACTAGCGGTTCCACTTATGAGCAGTTCTTC. Residues: CASSLDLVGTSGSTYEQFF.

The rearrangement uses TRBV20-1 and TRBJ2-7; 7 bases align to TRBD1. The CDR3 runs 15 residues. Germline V CDR1 and CDR2: DFQATT, SNEGSKA (reference sequence). J lost 5 bases, V lost 3 bases, and 13 bases had no gene match. CDR3 protein: CSASAVTGVPNEQYF. CDR3 DNA sequence: TGCAGTGCTAGTGCGGTTACAGGGGTCCCTAACGAGCAGTACTTC.

The chain is built from TRBV18 and TRBJ2-5, with D possibly TRBD1 on 5 matching bases. Deletions cut 4 bases from V and 5 bases from J, with 11 bases between. CDR3 size: 13 residues. Germline values: CDR1 KGHSH, CDR2 LQKENI. CDR3 sequence (DNA): TGTGCCAGCTCACTCAGGGTTGGGGAGACCCAGTACTTC. It yields the protein CASSLRVGETQYF.